This T cell receptor beta chain was obtained from a study of shared clonotypes between healthy human individuals (dated by TCRdb to between 2020 and 2021). Concerning the study at large: The cohort comprised a couple of women and a few men aged 18 to 49 years. Each donor's leukapheresis produced roughly between roughly 0.9 and 8.9 billion PBMCs. To estimate repertoire size and how much clonotype sharing occurs between individuals, the study deeply sequenced the blood TCR repertoires of roughly 5 healthy adults. Libraries were prepared and TCR repertoires were sequenced by different laboratories using diverse techniques, in order to increase sequencing depth and limit assay-specific biases. Overall study results and their limits: Pairwise subsampling led to the expectation that sequencing depth would affect the degree of clonotype sharing among donors. Because the study included only a small number of donors, the genetic and exposure-history diversity represented was limited. Sampling was restricted to blood, and TCR repertoires in tissue are likely to differ from TCR repertoires in blood.

Healthy HIV-negative adults with no recently reported acute infections or vaccinations were included as donors. Every donor was a Caucasian adult residing in Nashville, Tennessee, USA. In the unsorted samples, some 100 million PBMCs were counted, and genomic DNA was extracted using the QIAamp DNA Blood Mini kit. Blood was collected by leukapheresis, and PBMCs were isolated by Ficoll-Histopaque density gradient centrifugation and then cryopreserved in liquid nitrogen vapor phase. Using the deep immunoSEQ assay, multiplex PCR amplified TCR CDR3 regions from genomic DNA. Genomic DNA extracted from each cell subset was distributed evenly over all wells of several immunoSEQ 96-well plates, and each plate served as one replicate. For unsorted PBMC, each replicate PCR was loaded with approximately 0.3 ug genomic DNA, equivalent to about 30,000 T cell genomes. Ten immunoSEQ deep assay plates were used to sequence unsorted PBMC genomic DNA. The purified libraries were quantified using a Qubit 3.0 fluorometer, sized with a Bioanalyzer 2100, and then quantified again using the KAPA Library Quantification kit. Every immunoSEQ 96-well plate was sequenced on a separate single-read 150-cycle Illumina NextSeq 550 flow cell. The study's own analysis went as follows. The immunoSEQ output contained only junctional sequences without quality scores, so filtering could not match that applied to full-length reads. To assign V/J genes and CDR3, sequences were annotated using PyIR, a Python wrapper for IgBLAST v1.9, with IMGT germline references. Reads were removed for weak V/J assignments (E-value above 1e-6), missing CDR3, stop codons, out-of-frame junctions, or ambiguous translated residues. V3J clonotypes were defined as sequences sharing the same inferred V gene, J gene, and CDR3 amino acid sequence. Percentage overlap between repertoires was calculated by dividing the number of shared unique clonotypes by the size of the smaller repertoire. Richness of each repertoire was evaluated using RTK rarefaction, the Chao1 estimator, and Recon v2.1 estimates of unobserved clonotypes. Here the immuneACCESS table is served through TCRdb, limited to in-frame sequences with V and J called. Missing clones are a known gap in these copies; in checked studies unresolved V genes cover under half, and the rest lacks a known reason. The D gene and trimming were derived from the DNA, and the V and J assignments and clone size from that table. For this sample the table gives around 450,000 clones, of which around 75% were detected only once. The top ten clones comprise roughly an eighth of the sample.

This clone turned up a few times. Its antigen has not been determined. Base qualities are not recorded, but no much larger clone differs from it by a single base. V gives up 1 base and J gives up 4 bases, and the segment between their germline ends measures 11 bases. CDR3 length: 15 amino acids, cysteine to phenylalanine. The read is trimmed to its CDR3 DNA, 45 bases read in frame from base 1. Looking up the germline V gene yields CDR1 SGHRS and CDR2 YFSETQ. The rearranged segments are TRBV5-1 and TRBJ2-2; no D gene is confidently identified. The sequence came from a woman aged 40 to 50 in good health. Some clones in this sample may be carry-over from other donors' samples. Material for sequencing was PBMCs. This receptor has the CDR3 CASSLLGTGTGELFF. The sequenced DNA: TGCGCCAGCAGCTTGTTAGGCACCGGCACCGGGGAGCTGTTTTTT. Reference TRBV5-1 and TRBJ2-2 proteins supply the regions before and after the CDR3; the full variable domain is: KAGVTQTPRYLIKTRGQQVTLSCSPISGHRSVSWYQQTPGQGLQFLFEYFSETQRNKGNFPGRFSGRQFSNSRSEMNVSTLELGDSALYLCASSLLGTGTGELFFGEGSRLTVL.